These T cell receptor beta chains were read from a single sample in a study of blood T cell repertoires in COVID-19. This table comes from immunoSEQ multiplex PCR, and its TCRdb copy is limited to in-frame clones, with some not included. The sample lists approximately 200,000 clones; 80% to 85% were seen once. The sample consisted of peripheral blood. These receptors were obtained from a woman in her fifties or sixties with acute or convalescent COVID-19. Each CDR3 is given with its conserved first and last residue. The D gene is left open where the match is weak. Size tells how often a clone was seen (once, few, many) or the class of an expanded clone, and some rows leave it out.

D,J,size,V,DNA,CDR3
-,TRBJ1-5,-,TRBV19,TGTGCCAGTAGACCCCCAGGCGCAGGGTTCAATCAGCCCCAGCATTTT,CASRPPGAGFNQPQHF
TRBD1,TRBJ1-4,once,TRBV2,TGTGCCAGCAACCGACAGGGGAGAGGTGAAAAACTGTTTTTT,CASNRQGRGEKLFF
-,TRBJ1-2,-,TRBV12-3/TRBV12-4,TGTGCCAGCACTAGGACAGTCCGGGGTGGCTACACCTTC,CASTRTVRGGYTF
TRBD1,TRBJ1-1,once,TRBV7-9,TGTGCCAGCAGCAAGACAGGGTTCGGAACTGAAGCTTTCTTT,CASSKTGFGTEAFF
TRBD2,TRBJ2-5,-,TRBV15,TGTGCCACCAGCAGAGATAAGCGGGGGGGCCAAGAGACCCAGTACTTC,CATSRDKRGGQETQYF
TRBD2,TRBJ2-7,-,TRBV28,TGTGTCACTATGTCGGGGGGTAGCTCCTACGAGCAGTACTTC,CVTMSGGSSYEQYF
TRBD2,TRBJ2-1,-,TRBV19,TGTGCCAGTAGTACCGGGACTAGCGTCGATGAGCAGTTCTTC,CASSTGTSVDEQFF
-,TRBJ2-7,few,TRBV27,TGTGCCAGCAGTTCCCCCGGCCAGGGAGGCTCCTACGAGCAGTACTTC,CASSSPGQGGSYEQYF
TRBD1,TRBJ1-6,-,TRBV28,TGTGCCAGCTACGGGACAGGGACGGATTCACCCCTCCACTTT,CASYGTGTDSPLHF
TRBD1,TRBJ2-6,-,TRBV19,TGTGCCAGTAGCGGACAGGGAGGATCTGGGGCCAACGTCCTGACTTTC,CASSGQGGSGANVLTF
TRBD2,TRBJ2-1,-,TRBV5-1,TGCGCCAGCGGACCGGGACTATCCTACAATGAGCAGTTCTTC,CASGPGLSYNEQFF
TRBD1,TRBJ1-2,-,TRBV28,TGTGCCAGCAGTACCGACAGGGTCGGCTACACCTTC,CASSTDRVGYTF
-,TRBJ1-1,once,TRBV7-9,TGTGCCAGCAGCTTAGTTTCAGGGACTCAAGATCGAGCTTTCTTT,CASSLVSGTQDRAFF
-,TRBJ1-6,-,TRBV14,TGTGCCAGCAGCTCCGGGGTACCAATCTATAATTCACCCCTCCACTTT,CASSSGVPIYNSPLHF
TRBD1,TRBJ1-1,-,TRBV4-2,TGTGCCAGCAGCAAAGCCGGGACAGGGTTGAGAGTTTTCTTT,CASSKAGTGLRVFF
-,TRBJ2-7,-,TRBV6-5,TGTGCCAGCAGTCCAGGACTGCCGTCCTACGAGCAGTACTTC,CASSPGLPSYEQYF
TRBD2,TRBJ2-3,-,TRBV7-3,TGTGCCAGCAGCCCGGCGGGGGCAGATACGCAGTATTTT,CASSPAGADTQYF
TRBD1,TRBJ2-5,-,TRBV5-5,TGTGCCAGCAGCTTGCCGGGACAGGGAGTCCGGACCCAGTACTTC,CASSLPGQGVRTQYF
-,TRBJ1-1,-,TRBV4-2,TGTGCCAGCAGCCCCCACGGTTTCGAAGCTTTCTTT,CASSPHGFEAFF
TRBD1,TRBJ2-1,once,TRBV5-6,TGTGCCAGCAGCCGGACCGGGACAGGGGGTAGGCATGAGCAGTTCTTC,CASSRTGTGGRHEQFF
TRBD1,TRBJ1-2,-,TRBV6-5,TGTGCCAGCAGTCCAGCAGGGGGCGTAGCTGGCTACACCTTC,CASSPAGGVAGYTF
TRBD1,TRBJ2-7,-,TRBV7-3,TGTGCCAGCAGCCCGGACAGGAACACCCCTAGCGAGCAGTACTTC,CASSPDRNTPSEQYF
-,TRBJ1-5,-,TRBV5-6,TGTGCCAGCAGCTTGGGTGGAGGGGCACGTCAGCCCCAGCATTTT,CASSLGGGARQPQHF
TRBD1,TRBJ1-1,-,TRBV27,TGTGCCAGCAGTCCCCGGGACAGGAACACTGAAGCTTTCTTT,CASSPRDRNTEAFF
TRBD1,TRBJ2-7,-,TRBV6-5,TGTGCCAGCCGGACAGGGGTCTACGAGCAGTACTTC,CASRTGVYEQYF
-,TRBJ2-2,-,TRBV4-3,TGCGCCAGCAGCCAAGAGATTGCCCGGGTGGACACCGGGGAGCTGTTTTTT,CASSQEIARVDTGELFF
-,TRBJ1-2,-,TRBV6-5,TGTGCCAGCAGTTACTCCAGGGTTTCTCATGGCTACACCTTC,CASSYSRVSHGYTF
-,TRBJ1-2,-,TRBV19,TGTGCCAGTAGAGGCAGCGGAGGTGCCCCTAACTATGGCTACACCTTC,CASRGSGGAPNYGYTF
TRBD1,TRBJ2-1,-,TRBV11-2,TGTGCCAGCAGCGCTAAACGACAGGGGGTAGTTCCAGTCATTGAGCAGTTCTTC,CASSAKRQGVVPVIEQFF
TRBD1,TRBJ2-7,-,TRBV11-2,TGTGCCAGCCAAAAAACAGGGGGTAACGAGCAGTACTTC,CASQKTGGNEQYF
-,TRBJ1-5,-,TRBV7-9,TGTGCCAGCAGCCGAGGGGGTGGCGGTCAGCCCCAGCATTTT,CASSRGGGGQPQHF
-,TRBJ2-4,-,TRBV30,TGTGCCTGGAGTTTGGGGCATCAAAACATTCAGTACTTC,CAWSLGHQNIQYF
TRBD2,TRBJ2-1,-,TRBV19,TGTGCCAGTAGGGGACTAGGGGAGGGCTCCTACAATGAGCAGTTCTTC,CASRGLGEGSYNEQFF
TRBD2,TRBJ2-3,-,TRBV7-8,TGTGCCAGCAGCCCCAATAGCGGGGGGCTCACAGATACGCAGTATTTT,CASSPNSGGLTDTQYF
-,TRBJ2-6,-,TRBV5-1,TGCGCCAGCAGCTTGGTTCTAAACTTCCTCTCTGGGGCCAACGTCCTGACTTTC,CASSLVLNFLSGANVLTF
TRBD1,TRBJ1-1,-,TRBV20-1,TGCAGTGCTAGACGGACAGGGGAAGCTTTCTTT,CSARRTGEAFF
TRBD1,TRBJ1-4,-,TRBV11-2,TGTGCCAGCAGTTTTGACAGGGCAACTAATGAAAAACTGTTTTTT,CASSFDRATNEKLFF
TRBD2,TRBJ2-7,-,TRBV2,TGTGCCAGCAGTGGCTTAGCGGGGGGGCGCTCCTACGAGCAGTACTTC,CASSGLAGGRSYEQYF
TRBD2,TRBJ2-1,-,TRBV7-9,TGTGCCAGCAGCCCGCTAGCGGCAGTCTACAATGAGCAGTTCTTC,CASSPLAAVYNEQFF
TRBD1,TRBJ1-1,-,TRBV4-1,TGCGCCAGCAGCCTCAGAACAGGGGGGAGGACTGAAGCTTTCTTT,CASSLRTGGRTEAFF
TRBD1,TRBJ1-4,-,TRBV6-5,TGTGCCAGCAGTCGCGACAGGGATCGTGGTGAAAAACTGTTTTTT,CASSRDRDRGEKLFF
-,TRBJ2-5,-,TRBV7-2,TGTGCCAGCAGCTCTAGTTGGGAGACCCAGTACTTC,CASSSSWETQYF
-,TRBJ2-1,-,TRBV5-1,TGCGCCAGCAGCTTGGGAGGGGGCTCCTACAATGAGCAGTTCTTC,CASSLGGGSYNEQFF
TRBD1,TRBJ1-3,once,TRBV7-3,TGTGCCAGCAGCCCAGACAGGGCTGGAAACACCATATATTTT,CASSPDRAGNTIYF
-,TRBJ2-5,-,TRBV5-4,TGTGCCAGCAGCGAGGGCCCGGGCACCCAAGAGACCCAGTACTTC,CASSEGPGTQETQYF
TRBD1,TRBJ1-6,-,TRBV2,TGTGCCAGCATGATGGACAGGGGCCGTAATTCACCCCTCCACTTT,CASMMDRGRNSPLHF
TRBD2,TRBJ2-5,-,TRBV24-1,TGTGCCACCAGTGAGTTCAGGCTAGCGGGGGGGAGAGAGACCCAGTACTTC,CATSEFRLAGGRETQYF
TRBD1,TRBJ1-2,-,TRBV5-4,TGTGCCAGCAGCCCCGAGACAGGGTCTAACTATGGCTACACCTTC,CASSPETGSNYGYTF
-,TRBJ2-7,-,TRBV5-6,TGTGCCAGCAGCCCGACCCCTAGCTCCTACGAGCAGTACTTC,CASSPTPSSYEQYF
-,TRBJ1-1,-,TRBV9,TGTGCCAGCAGCGTCATCAGTAGCCCGTGGGGGGGGCGGAACACTGAAGCTTTCTTT,CASSVISSPWGGRNTEAFF
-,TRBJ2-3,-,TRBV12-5,TGTGCTAGTGGTTTTGAGGGATTAGGGACAGATACGCAGTATTTT,CASGFEGLGTDTQYF
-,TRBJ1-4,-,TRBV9,TGTGCCAGCAGTGAATCAACAGGAGCAACTAATGAAAAACTGTTTTTT,CASSESTGATNEKLFF
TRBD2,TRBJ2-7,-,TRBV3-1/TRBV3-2,TGTGCCAGCAGCCAAGGGGGAGGGTTCGAGCAGTACTTC,CASSQGGGFEQYF
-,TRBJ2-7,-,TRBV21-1,TGTGCCAGCAGCAAAGCTCCCTTAGCAGGGTTCCCTCCCTCCTACGAGCAGTACTTC,CASSKAPLAGFPPSYEQYF
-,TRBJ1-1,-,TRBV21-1,TGTGCCAGCAGCCGCCGGACAGGGAGGAACACTGAAGCTTTCTTT,CASSRRTGRNTEAFF
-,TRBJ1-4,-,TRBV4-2,TGTGCCAGCAGCCAAGGACAGAGTAATGAAAAACTGTTTTTT,CASSQGQSNEKLFF
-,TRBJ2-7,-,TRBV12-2,TGTGCAAGTCGCACCGGGACAGCTTCCTACGAGCAGTACTTC,CASRTGTASYEQYF
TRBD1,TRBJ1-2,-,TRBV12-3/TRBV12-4,TGTGCCAGCAGCTCGACAGGGGGCGGCTACACCTTC,CASSSTGGGYTF
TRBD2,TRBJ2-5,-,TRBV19,TGTGCCAGCGGGAGCGGGGTCCGAGAGACCCAGTACTTC,CASGSGVRETQYF
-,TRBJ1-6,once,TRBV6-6,TGTGCCAGCACTCAGACAGGAAGCTATAATTCACCCCTCCACTTT,CASTQTGSYNSPLHF